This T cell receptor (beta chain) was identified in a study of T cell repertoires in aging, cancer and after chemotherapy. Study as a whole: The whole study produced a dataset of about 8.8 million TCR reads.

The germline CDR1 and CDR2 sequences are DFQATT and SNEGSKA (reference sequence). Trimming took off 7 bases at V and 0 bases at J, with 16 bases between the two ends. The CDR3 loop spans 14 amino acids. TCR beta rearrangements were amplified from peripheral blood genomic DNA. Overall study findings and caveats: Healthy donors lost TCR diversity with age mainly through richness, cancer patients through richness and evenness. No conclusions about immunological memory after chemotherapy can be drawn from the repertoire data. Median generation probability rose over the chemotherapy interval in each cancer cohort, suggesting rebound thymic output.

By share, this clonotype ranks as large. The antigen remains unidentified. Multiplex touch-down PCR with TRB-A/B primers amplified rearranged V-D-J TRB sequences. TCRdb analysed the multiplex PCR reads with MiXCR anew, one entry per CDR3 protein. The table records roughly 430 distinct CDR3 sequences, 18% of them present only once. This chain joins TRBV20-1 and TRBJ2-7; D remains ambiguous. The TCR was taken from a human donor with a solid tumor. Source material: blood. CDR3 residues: CSVLPQVSSYEQYF. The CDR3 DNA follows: TGCAGTGTCTTACCCCAGGTTAGCTCCTACGAGCAGTACTTC.